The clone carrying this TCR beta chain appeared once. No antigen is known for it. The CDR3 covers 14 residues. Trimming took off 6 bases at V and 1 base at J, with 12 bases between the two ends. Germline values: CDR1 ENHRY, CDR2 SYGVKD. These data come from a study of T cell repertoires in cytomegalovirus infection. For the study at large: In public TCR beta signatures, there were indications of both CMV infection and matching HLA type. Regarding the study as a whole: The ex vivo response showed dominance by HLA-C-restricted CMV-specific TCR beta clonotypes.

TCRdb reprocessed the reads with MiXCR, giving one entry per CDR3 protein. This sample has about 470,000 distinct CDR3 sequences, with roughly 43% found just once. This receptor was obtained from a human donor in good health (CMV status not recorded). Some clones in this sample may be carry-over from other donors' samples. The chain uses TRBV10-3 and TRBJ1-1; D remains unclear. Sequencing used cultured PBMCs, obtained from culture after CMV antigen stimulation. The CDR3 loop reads CAISAPSGNTEAFF. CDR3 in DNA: TGTGCCATCAGCGCCCCATCAGGGAACACTGAAGCTTTCTTT.